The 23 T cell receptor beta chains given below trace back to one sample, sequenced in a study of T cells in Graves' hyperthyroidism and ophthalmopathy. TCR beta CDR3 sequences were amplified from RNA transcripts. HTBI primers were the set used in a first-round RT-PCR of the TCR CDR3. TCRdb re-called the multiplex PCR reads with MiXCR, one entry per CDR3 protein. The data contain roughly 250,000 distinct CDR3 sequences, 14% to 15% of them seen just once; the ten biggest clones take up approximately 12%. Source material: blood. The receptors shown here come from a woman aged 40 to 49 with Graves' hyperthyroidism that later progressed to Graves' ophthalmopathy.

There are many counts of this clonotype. CDR3 sequence (DNA): TGCAGTGCTAACGGACTAGCGGACCAGGGTATTCAGTACTTC. Protein product: CSANGLADQGIQYF. The chain uses TRBV20-1 and TRBJ2-4, with 10 bases matching TRBD2. Germline trimming cut 4 bases from V and 10 bases from J; bases unmatched to any gene: 10. The CDR3 is made up of 14 amino acids. Germline values: CDR1 DFQATT, CDR2 SNEGSKA (reference sequence).

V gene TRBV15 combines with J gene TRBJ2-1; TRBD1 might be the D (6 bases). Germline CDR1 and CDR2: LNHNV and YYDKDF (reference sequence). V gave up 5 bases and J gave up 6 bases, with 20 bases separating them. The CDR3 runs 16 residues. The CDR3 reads CATSERTAAHLNEQFF. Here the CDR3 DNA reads TGTGCCACCAGCGAAAGGACAGCTGCACACCTCAATGAGCAGTTCTTC.

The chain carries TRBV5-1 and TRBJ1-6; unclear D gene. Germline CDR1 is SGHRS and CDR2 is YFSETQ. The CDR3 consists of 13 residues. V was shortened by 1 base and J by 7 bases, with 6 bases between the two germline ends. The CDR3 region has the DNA TGCGCCAGCAGCTTGTCAGACAATTCACCCCTCCACTTT. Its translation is CASSLSDNSPLHF.

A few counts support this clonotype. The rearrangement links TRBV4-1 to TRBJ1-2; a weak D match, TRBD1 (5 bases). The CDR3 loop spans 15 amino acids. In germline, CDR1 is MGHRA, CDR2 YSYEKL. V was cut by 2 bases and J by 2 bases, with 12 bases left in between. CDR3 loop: CASSQPLGGNYGYTF. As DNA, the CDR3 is TGCGCCAGCAGCCAACCGCTCGGGGGAAACTATGGCTACACCTTC.

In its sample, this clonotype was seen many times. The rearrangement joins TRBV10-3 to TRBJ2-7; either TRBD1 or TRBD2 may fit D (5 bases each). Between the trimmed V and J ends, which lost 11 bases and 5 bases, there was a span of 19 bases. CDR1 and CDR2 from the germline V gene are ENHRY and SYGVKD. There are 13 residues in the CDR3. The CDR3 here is CAANFGGSHEQYF. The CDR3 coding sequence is TGTGCCGCAAACTTTGGGGGATCCCACGAGCAGTACTTC.

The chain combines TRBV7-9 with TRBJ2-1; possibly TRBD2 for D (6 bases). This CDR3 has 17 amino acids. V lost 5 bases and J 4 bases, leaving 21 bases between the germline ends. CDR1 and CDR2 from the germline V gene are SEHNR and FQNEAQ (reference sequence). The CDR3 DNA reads TGTGCCAGCAGCCCCGGCCATTTAGCGGAGATATACAATGAGCAGTTCTTC. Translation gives CASSPGHLAEIYNEQFF. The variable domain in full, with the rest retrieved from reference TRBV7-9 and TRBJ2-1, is DTGVSQNPRHKITKRGQNVTFRCDPISEHNRLYWYRQTLGQGPEFLTYFQNEAQLEKSRLLSDRFSAERPKGSFSTLEIQRTEQGDSAMYLCASSPGHLAEIYNEQFFGPGTRLTVL.

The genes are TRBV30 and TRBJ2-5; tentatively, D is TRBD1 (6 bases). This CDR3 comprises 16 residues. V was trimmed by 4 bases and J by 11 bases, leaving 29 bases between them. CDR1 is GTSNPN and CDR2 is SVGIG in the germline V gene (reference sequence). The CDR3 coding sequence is TGTGCCTGGAATGAACCGCACAGGGCCGGAAAGAGTGGACAGTACTTC. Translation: CAWNEPHRAGKSGQYF. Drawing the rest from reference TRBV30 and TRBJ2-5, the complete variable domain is SQTIHQWPATLVQPVGSPLSLECTVEGTSNPNLYWYRQAAGRGLQLLFYSVGIGQISSEVPQNLSASRPQDRQFILSSKKLLLSDSGFYLCAWNEPHRAGKSGQYFGPGTRLLVL.

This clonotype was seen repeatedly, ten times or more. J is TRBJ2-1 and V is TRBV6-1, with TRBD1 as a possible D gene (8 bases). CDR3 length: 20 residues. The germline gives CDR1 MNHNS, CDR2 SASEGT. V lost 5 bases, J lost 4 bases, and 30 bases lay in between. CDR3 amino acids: CASSYVPRGRRSGLYNEQFF. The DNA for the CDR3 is TGTGCCAGCAGTTACGTTCCCAGGGGGCGTCGTAGCGGGCTTTACAATGAGCAGTTCTTC.

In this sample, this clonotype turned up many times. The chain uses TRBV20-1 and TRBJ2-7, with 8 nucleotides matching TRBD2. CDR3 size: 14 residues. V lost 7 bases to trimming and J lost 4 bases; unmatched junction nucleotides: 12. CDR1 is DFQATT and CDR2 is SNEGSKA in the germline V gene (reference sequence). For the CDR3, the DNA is TGCAGTGTTAACGGGAGGGGGTATGGGTACGAGCAGTACTTC. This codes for CSVNGRGYGYEQYF.

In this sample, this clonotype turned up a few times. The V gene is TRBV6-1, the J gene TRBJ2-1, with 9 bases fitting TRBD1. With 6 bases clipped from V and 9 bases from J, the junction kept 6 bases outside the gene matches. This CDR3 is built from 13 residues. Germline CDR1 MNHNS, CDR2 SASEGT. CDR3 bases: TGTGCCAGCAGCAGACAGGGGGTTGGTGAGCAGTTCTTC. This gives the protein CASSRQGVGEQFF.

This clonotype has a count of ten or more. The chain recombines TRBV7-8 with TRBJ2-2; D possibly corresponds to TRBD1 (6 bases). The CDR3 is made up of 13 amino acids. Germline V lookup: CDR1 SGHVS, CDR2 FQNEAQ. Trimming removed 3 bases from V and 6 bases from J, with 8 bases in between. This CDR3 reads CASSFTGSGELFF. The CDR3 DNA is TGTGCCAGCAGCTTCACAGGGTCCGGGGAGCTGTTTTTT.

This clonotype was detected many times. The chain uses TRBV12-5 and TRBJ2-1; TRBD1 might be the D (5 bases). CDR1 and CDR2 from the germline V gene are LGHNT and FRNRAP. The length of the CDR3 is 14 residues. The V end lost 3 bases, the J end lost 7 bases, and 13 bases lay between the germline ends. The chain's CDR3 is CASGFFPGKNEQFF. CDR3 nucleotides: TGTGCTAGTGGTTTCTTCCCAGGGAAGAATGAGCAGTTCTTC. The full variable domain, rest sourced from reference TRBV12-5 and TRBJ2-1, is DARVTQTPRHKVTEMGQEVTMRCQPILGHNTVFWYRQTMMQGLELLAYFRNRAPLDDSGMPKDRFSAEMPDATLATLKIQPSEPRDSAVYFCASGFFPGKNEQFFGPGTRLTVL.

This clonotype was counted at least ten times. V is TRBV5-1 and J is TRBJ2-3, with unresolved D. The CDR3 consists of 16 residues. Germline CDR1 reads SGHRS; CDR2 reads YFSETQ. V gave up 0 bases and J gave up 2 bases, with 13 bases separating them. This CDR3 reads CASSLDDGGYTDTQYF. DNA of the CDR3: TGCGCCAGCAGCTTGGATGATGGTGGCTACACAGATACGCAGTATTTT.

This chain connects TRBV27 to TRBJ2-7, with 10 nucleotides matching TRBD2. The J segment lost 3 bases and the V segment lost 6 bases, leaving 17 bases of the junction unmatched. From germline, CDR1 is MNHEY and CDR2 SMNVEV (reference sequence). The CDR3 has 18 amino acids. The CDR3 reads CASRQDRAGGRPLYEQYF. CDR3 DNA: TGTGCCAGCAGGCAAGACAGAGCGGGAGGGAGGCCCCTCTACGAGCAGTACTTC.

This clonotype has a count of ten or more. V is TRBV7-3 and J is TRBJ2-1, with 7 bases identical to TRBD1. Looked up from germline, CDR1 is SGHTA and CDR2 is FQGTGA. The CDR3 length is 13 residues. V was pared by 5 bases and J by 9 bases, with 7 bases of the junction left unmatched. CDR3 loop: CASSPAPGGEQFF. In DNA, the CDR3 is TGTGCCAGCAGCCCAGCCCCAGGGGGTGAGCAGTTCTTC.

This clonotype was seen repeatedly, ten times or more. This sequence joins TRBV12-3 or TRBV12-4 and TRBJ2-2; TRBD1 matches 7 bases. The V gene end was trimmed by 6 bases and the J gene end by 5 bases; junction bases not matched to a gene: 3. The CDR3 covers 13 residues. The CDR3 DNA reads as TGTGCCAGCAGCCGGACAGGAACCGGGGAGCTGTTTTTT. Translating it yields CASSRTGTGELFF.

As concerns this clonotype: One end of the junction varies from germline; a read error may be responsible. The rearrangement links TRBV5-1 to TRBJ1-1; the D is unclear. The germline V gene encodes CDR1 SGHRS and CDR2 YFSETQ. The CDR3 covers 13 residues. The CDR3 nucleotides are TGCGCCGGCAGCTTGGGAATGAACACTGAAGCTTTCTTT. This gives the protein CAGSLGMNTEAFF. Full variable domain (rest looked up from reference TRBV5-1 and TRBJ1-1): KAGVTQTPRYLIKTRGQQVTLSCSPISGHRSVSWYQQTPGQGLQFLFEYFSETQRNKGNFPGRFSGRQFSNSRSEMNVSTLELGDSALYLCAGSLGMNTEAFFGQGTRLTVV.

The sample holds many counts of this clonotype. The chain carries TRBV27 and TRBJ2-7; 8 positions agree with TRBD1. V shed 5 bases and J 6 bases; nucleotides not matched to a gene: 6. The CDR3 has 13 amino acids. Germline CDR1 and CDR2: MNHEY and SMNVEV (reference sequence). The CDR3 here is CASSRTGIGEQYF. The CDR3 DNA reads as TGTGCCAGCAGTCGGACAGGGATCGGCGAGCAGTACTTC.

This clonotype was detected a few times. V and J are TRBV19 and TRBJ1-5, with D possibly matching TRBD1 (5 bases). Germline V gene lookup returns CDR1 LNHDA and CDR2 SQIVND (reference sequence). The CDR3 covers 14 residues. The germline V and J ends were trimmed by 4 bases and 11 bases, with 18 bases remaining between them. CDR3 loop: CASSKQNSPGAQHF. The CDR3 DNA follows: TGTGCCAGTAGTAAACAAAATTCCCCGGGGGCCCAGCATTTT.

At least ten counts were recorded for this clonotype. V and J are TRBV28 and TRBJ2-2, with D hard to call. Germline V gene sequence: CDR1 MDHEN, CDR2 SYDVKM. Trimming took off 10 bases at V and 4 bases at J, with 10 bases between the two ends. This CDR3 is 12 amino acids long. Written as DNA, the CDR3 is TGTGCCACCAGAAAGAGCACCGGGGAGCTGTTTTTT. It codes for CATRKSTGELFF.

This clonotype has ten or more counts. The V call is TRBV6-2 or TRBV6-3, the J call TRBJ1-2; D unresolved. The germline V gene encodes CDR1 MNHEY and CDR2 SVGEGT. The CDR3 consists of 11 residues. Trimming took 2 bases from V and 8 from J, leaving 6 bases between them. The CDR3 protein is CASSYVKGYTF. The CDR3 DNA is TGTGCCAGCAGTTACGTTAAAGGCTACACCTTC.

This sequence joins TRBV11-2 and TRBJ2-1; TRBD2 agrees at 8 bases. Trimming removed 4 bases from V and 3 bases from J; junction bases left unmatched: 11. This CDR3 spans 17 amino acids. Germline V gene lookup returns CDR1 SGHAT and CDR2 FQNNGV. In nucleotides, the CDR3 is TGTGCCAGCAGCTCCCCCCGAGCGGGAGCCGACTACAATGAGCAGTTCTTC. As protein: CASSSPRAGADYNEQFF.

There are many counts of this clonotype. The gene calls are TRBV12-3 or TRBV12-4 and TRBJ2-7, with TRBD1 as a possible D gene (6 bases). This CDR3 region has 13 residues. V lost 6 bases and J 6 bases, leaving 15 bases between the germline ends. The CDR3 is CASSSGTPGEQYF. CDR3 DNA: TGTGCCAGCAGCTCCGGGACACCGGGCGAGCAGTACTTC.